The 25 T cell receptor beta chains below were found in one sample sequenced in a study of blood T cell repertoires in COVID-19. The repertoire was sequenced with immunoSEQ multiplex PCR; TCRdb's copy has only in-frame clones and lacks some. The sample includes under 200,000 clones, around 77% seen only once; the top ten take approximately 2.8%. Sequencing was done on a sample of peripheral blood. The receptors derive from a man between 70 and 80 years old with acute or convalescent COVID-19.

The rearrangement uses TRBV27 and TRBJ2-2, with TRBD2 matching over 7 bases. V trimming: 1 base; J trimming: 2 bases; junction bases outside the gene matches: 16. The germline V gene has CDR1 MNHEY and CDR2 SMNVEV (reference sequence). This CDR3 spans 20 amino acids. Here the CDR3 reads CASSLLGGRPVAGNTGELFF. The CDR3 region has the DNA TGTGCCAGCAGTTTATTGGGGGGGAGGCCCGTTGCTGGTAACACCGGGGAGCTGTTTTTT.

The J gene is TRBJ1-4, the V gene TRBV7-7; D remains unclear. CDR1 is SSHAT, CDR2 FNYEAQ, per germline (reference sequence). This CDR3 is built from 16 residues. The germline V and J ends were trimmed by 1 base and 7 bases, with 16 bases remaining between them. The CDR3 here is CASSLEGLEGGEKLFF. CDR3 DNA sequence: TGTGCCAGCAGCTTAGAGGGCTTGGAGGGCGGTGAAAAACTGTTTTTT. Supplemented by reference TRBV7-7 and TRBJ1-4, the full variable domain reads GAGVSQSPRYKVTKRGQDVTLRCDPISSHATLYWYQQALGQGPEFLTYFNYEAQPDKSGLPSDRFSAERPEGSISTLTIQRTEQRDSAMYRCASSLEGLEGGEKLFFGSGTQLSVL.

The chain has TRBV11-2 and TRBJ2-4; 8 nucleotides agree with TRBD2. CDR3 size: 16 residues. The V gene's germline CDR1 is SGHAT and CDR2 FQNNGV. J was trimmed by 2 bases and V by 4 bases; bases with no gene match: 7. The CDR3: CASSWMGSGTKNIQYF. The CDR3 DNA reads TGTGCCAGCAGCTGGATGGGTAGCGGGACCAAAAACATTCAGTACTTC.

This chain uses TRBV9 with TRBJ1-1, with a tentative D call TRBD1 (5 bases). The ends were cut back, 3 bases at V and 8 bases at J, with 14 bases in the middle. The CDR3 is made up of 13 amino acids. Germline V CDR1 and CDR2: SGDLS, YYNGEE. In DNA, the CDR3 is TGTGCCAGCAGCGCCGGGACTGCAGGAGAAGCTTTCTTT. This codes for CASSAGTAGEAFF.

The CDR3 DNA reads TGTGCCATCAGTGCAGGGGACAGGGCAAACTATGGCTACACCTTC. Protein: CAISAGDRANYGYTF. V is TRBV10-3 and J is TRBJ1-2; 9 bases are a match to TRBD1. CDR1 and CDR2 from the germline V gene are ENHRY and SYGVKD. The CDR3 length is 15 residues. J lost 2 bases, V lost 4 bases, and 5 bases had no gene match.

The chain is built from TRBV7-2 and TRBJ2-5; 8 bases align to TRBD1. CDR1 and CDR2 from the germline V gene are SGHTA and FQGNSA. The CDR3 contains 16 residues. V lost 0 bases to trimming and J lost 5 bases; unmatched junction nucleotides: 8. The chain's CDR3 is CASSLAGGQGGETQYF. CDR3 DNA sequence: TGTGCCAGCAGCTTAGCAGGCGGACAGGGCGGTGAGACCCAGTACTTC.

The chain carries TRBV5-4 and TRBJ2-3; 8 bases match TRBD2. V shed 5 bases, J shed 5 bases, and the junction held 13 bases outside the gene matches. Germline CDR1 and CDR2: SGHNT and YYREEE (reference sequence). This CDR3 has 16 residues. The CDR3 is CASRVGGGGPRDTQYF. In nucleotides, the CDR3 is TGTGCCAGCAGGGTTGGAGGCGGGGGGCCACGAGATACGCAGTATTTT.

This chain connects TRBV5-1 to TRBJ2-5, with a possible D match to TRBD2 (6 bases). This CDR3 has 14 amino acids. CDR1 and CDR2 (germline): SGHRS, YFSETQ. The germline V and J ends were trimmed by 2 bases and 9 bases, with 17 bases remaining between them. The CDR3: CASSFGSGYSAQYF. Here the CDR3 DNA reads TGCGCCAGCAGCTTCGGTAGCGGCTATTCGGCCCAGTACTTC.

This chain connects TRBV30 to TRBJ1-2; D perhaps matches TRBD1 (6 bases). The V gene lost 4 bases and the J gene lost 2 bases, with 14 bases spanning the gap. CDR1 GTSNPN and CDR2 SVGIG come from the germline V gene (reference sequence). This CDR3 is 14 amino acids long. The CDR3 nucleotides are TGTGCCTGGAAATACAGGGATCTAAACTATGGCTACACCTTC. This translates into CAWKYRDLNYGYTF.

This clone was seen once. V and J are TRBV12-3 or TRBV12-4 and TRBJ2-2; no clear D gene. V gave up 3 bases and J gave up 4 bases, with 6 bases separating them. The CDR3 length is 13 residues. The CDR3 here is CASSFRFTGELFF. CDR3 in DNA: TGTGCCAGCAGTTTTCGTTTCACCGGGGAGCTGTTTTTT.

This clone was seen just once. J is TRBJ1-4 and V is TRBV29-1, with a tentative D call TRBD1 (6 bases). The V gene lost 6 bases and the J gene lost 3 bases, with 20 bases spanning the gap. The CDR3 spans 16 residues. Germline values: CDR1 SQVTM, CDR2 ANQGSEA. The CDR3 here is CSVLSRGTTPNEKLFF. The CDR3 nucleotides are TGCAGCGTACTCTCGAGGGGGACAACTCCTAATGAAAAACTGTTTTTT.

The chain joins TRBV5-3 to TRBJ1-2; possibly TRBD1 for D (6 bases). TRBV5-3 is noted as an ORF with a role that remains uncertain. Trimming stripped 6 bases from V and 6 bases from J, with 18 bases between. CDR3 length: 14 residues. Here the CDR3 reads CARKGDIQGNGYTF. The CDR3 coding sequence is TGTGCCAGAAAAGGGGACATCCAAGGGAATGGCTACACCTTC.

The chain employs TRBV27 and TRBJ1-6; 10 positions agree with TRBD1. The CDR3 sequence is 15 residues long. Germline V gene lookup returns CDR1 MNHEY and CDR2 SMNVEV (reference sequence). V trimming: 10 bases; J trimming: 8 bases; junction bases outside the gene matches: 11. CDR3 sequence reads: CATLAQTGGYSPLHF. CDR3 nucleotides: TGTGCCACCCTCGCCCAGACAGGGGGCTATTCACCCCTCCACTTT.

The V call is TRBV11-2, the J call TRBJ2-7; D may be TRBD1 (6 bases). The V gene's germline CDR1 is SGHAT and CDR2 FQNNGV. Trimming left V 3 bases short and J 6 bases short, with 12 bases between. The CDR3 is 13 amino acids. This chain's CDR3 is CASSFATGAEQYF. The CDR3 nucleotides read TGTGCCAGCAGCTTCGCGACAGGTGCCGAGCAGTACTTC.

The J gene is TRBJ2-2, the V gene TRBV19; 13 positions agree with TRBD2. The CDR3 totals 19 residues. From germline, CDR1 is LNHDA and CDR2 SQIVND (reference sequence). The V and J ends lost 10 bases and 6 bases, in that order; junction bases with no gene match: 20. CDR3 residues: CANHSGTSGNYRPSGELFF. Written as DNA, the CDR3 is TGTGCCAACCACTCCGGGACTAGCGGGAACTATCGGCCTTCCGGGGAGCTGTTTTTT.

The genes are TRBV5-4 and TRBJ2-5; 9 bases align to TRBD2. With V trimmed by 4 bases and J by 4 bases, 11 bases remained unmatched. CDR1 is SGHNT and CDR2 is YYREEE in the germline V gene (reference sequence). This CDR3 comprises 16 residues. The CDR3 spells CASSGPGLAGGETQYF. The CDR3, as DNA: TGTGCCAGCAGCGGCCCGGGACTAGCAGGGGGAGAGACCCAGTACTTC. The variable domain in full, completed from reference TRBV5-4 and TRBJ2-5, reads ETGVTQSPTHLIKTRGQQVTLRCSSQSGHNTVSWYQQALGQGPQFIFQYYREEENGRGNFPPRFSGLQFPNYSSELNVNALELDDSALYLCASSGPGLAGGETQYFGPGTRLLVL.

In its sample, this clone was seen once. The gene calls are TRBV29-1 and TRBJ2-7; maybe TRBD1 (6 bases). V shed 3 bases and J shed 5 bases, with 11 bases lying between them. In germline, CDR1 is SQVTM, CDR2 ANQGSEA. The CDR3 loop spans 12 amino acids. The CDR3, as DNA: TGCAGCGTTGACCAGGGGTGGAACGAGCAGTACTTC. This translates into CSVDQGWNEQYF.

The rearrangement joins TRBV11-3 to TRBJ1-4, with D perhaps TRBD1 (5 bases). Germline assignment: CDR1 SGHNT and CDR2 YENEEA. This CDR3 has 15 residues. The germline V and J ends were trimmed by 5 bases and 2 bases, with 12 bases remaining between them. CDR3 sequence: CASSGGGATNEKLFF. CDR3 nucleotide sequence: TGTGCCAGCAGCGGGGGAGGCGCTACTAATGAAAAACTGTTTTTT.

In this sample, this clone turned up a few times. CDR3 loop: CASSLVPGSSGNTIYF. The CDR3 DNA reads as TGTGCCAGCAGCTTAGTTCCGGGGAGCTCTGGAAACACCATATATTTT. V is TRBV7-6 and J is TRBJ1-3; no definite D call. Germline loops: CDR1 SGHVS, CDR2 FNYEAQ. Between the trimmed V and J ends, which lost 1 base and 0 bases, there was a span of 10 bases. The CDR3 runs 16 residues.

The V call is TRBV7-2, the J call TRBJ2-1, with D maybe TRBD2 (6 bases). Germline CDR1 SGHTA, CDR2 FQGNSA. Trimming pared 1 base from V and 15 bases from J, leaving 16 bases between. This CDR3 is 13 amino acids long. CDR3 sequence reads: CASSLGLGRDGFF. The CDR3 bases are TGTGCCAGCAGCTTAGGTTTAGGGCGGGATGGGTTCTTC.

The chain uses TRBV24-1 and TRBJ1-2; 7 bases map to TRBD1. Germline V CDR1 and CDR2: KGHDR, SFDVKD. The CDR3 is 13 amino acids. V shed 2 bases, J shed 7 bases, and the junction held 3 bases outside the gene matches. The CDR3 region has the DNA TGTGCCACCAGTGATTCACAGGGGAGTGGCTACACCTTC. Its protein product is CATSDSQGSGYTF.

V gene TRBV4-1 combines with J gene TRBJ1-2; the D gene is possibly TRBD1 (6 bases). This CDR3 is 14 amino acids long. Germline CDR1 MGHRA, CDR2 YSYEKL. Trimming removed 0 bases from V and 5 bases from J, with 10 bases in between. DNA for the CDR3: TGCGCCAGCAGCCAAGATACAGGACAGTATGGCTACACCTTC. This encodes CASSQDTGQYGYTF.

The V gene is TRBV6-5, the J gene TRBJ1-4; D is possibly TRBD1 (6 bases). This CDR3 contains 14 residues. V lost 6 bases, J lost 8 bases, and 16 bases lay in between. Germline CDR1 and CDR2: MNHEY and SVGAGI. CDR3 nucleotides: TGTGCCAGCAGGAACAGGGCTCAGGGGGAAAAACTGTTTTTT. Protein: CASRNRAQGEKLFF.

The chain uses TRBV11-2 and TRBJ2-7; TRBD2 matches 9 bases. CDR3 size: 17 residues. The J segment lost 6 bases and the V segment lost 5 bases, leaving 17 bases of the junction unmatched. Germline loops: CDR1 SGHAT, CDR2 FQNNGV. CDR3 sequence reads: CASSRTAVAGGGLEQYF. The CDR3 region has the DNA TGTGCCAGCAGCCGAACCGCGGTGGCGGGGGGGGGTCTCGAGCAGTACTTC.

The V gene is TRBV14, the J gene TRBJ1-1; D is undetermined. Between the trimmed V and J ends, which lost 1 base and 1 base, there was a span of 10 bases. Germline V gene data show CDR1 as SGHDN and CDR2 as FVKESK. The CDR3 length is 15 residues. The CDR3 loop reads CASSQVGGKNTEAFF. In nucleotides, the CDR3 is TGTGCCAGCAGCCAAGTGGGAGGGAAGAACACTGAAGCTTTCTTT.